This T cell receptor (beta chain) was profiled in a study of T cell changes during pregnancy in multiple sclerosis. V was pared by 3 bases and J by 2 bases, with 4 bases between. Germline V gives CDR1 KGHSH, CDR2 LQKENI. The CDR3 covers 12 residues. Repertoires were generated with immunoSEQ multiplex PCR, while TCRdb's copy carries only in-frame clones and drops some. The sample shows some 120,000 clones, roughly 92% of them seen only once. The receptor's source is a female donor with multiple sclerosis, enrolled in a pregnancy study. The chain links TRBV18 to TRBJ2-5; D is ambiguous. The sample consisted of peripheral blood, taken before pregnancy. The CDR3 nucleotides are TGTGCCAGCTCACCCGGGCAAGAGACCCAGTACTTC. This encodes CASSPGQETQYF.